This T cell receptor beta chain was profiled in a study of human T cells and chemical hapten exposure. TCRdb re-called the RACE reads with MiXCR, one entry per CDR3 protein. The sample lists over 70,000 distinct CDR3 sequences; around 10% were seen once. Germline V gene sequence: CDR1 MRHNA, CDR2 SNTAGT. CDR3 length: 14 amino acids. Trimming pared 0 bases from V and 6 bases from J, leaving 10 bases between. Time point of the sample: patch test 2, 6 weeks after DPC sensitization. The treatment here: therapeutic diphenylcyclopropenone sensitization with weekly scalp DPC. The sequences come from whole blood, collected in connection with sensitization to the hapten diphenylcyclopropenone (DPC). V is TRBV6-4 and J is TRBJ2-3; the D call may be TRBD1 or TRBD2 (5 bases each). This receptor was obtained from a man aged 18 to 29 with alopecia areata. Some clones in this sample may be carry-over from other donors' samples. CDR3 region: CASSDSGPGDTQYF. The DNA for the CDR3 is TGTGCCAGCAGTGACTCGGGACCAGGGGATACGCAGTATTTT.